A selection of T cell receptor beta chains follows, all from one sample in a study of beta chain features in type 1 diabetes. The assay was immunoSEQ multiplex PCR, and TCRdb's table has in-frame clones only and misses some. The sample includes 900,000 or so clones, 15% to 20% seen only once; the top ten take 0.023%. Sequencing was carried out using naive CD4+ T cells from blood. These TCRs come from a woman under 30 in good health. CDR3s include the opening cysteine and the closing phenylalanine or tryptophan. Each record gives: V gene, clone size, D gene, J gene, CDR3 protein, CDR3 DNA. D genes are given only for firm matches. Clone size is shown for a subset of rows, as once, few, many or a class of expanded clone.

>TRBV7-3|.|.|TRBJ2-1
CASSLNPSPAYNEQFF
TGTGCCAGCAGCTTAAATCCTAGCCCAGCCTACAATGAGCAGTTCTTC
>TRBV6-6|few|.|TRBJ1-1
CASSYGPGNTEAFF
TGTGCCAGCAGTTACGGTCCAGGCAACACTGAAGCTTTCTTT
>TRBV28|.|.|TRBJ2-3
CASSLPGRTDTQYF
TGTGCCAGCAGTTTACCCGGACGCACAGATACGCAGTATTTT
>TRBV29-1|.|.|TRBJ2-7
CSARGRRDSYEQYF
TGCAGCGCCCGAGGTCGGCGGGACTCCTACGAGCAGTACTTC
>TRBV13|.|TRBD2|TRBJ2-7
CASRSWGSGNEQYF
TGTGCCAGCAGGTCTTGGGGTAGCGGGAACGAGCAGTACTTC
>TRBV9|few|TRBD1|TRBJ1-2
CASSSRGRVGYTF
TGTGCCAGCAGCTCCAGGGGGCGAGTTGGCTACACCTTC
>TRBV5-1|few|TRBD2|TRBJ2-1
CASSVLAVNEQFF
TGCGCCAGCAGCGTACTAGCGGTCAATGAGCAGTTCTTC
>TRBV4-1|.|.|TRBJ2-6
CASSSRTATPSGANVLTF
TGCGCCAGCAGCTCCCGGACAGCAACACCCTCTGGGGCCAACGTCCTGACTTTC
>TRBV7-2|.|.|TRBJ2-7
CASSLLGSYEQYF
TGTGCCAGCAGCTTATTGGGTTCCTACGAGCAGTACTTC
>TRBV7-2|few|TRBD2|TRBJ2-7
CASSFLREGGDKYF
TGTGCCAGCAGCTTCTTGCGGGAGGGTGGTGATAAGTACTTC
>TRBV29-1|.|TRBD2|TRBJ2-1
CSVEDPLLAGEYNEQFF
TGCAGCGTTGAAGATCCCCTACTAGCGGGAGAATACAATGAGCAGTTCTTC
>TRBV2|few|.|TRBJ2-1
CASSENGEQFF
TGTGCCAGCAGTGAAAACGGTGAGCAGTTCTTC
>TRBV7-2|.|TRBD2|TRBJ2-7
CASSLAAGVFEQYF
TGTGCCAGCAGCTTAGCAGCGGGAGTTTTTGAGCAGTACTTC
>TRBV18|few|TRBD2|TRBJ2-1
CASSPGTSGSVEQFF
TGTGCCAGCTCACCAGGGACTAGCGGATCGGTTGAGCAGTTCTTC
>TRBV28|.|TRBD2|TRBJ2-1
CASRSGLAVNEQFF
TGTGCCAGCAGATCGGGACTAGCGGTCAATGAGCAGTTCTTC
>TRBV6-5|.|.|TRBJ2-7
CASSYSARSPYEQYF
TGTGCCAGCAGTTACTCCGCCAGGAGTCCTTACGAGCAGTACTTC
>TRBV27|.|TRBD2|TRBJ2-1
CATSRVAGPYNEQFF
TGTGCCACTTCGAGGGTAGCGGGGCCTTACAATGAGCAGTTCTTC